The rows below give T cell receptor beta chains drawn from one sample of a study of shared clonotypes between healthy human individuals. The table came from immunoSEQ multiplex PCR; TCRdb's copy has only in-frame clones and leaves some out. Of about 690,000 clones listed, less than 95% are singletons. Sequenced input: memory CD8+ T cells from PBMCs. Receptors originate from a man between 18 and 29 years old in good health. Some clones in this sample may be carry-over from other donors' samples. Each CDR3 is given with its conserved first and last residue. Fields, in order: J gene, V gene, clone size, D gene, CDR3 protein, CDR3 DNA. D genes are given only for firm matches. Not every row has a clone size; where given, it reads once, few, many or a size class.

TRBJ2-3 TRBV27 - TRBD2 CASSLAGGSSTDTQYF TGTGCCAGCAGTTTAGCCGGCGGGAGCTCCACAGATACGCAGTATTTT
TRBJ2-7 TRBV6-1 - TRBD2 CASSEAGGLAGGHEQYF TGTGCCAGCAGTGAAGCGGGGGGACTAGCGGGAGGGCACGAGCAGTACTTC
TRBJ2-7 TRBV5-1 - TRBD1 CASSFSTGFYEQYF TGCGCCAGCAGCTTCTCGACAGGGTTTTACGAGCAGTACTTC
TRBJ1-2 TRBV18 - TRBD1 CASSPGRGYSNYGYTF TGTGCCAGCTCACCAGGCAGGGGGTACTCTAACTATGGCTACACCTTC
TRBJ1-1 TRBV7-8 - TRBD1 CASSPDRVNTEAFF TGTGCCAGCAGCCCAGACAGGGTTAACACTGAAGCTTTCTTT
TRBJ2-5 TRBV18 - TRBD2 CASSPPRLAGLQETQYF TGTGCCAGCTCACCACCTCGGCTAGCGGGGTTACAAGAGACCCAGTACTTC
TRBJ2-1 TRBV4-1 - - CASSQVAWNSYNEQFF TGCGCCAGCAGCCAAGTCGCCTGGAACTCCTACAATGAGCAGTTCTTC
TRBJ1-1 TRBV29-1 - - CSVEDGRNTEAFF TGCAGCGTTGAAGATGGAAGGAACACTGAAGCTTTCTTT
TRBJ2-1 TRBV7-9 - - CASSLGGREQFF TGTGCCAGCAGCTTAGGGGGGAGGGAGCAGTTCTTC
TRBJ2-1 TRBV25-1 - TRBD1 CASSEVTDRDYNEQFF TGTGCCAGCAGTGAAGTAACGGACAGGGACTACAATGAGCAGTTCTTC
TRBJ2-3 TRBV7-9 - TRBD1 CASSLADRGSDTQYF TGTGCCAGCAGCTTAGCCGACAGGGGATCGGATACGCAGTATTTT
TRBJ2-5 TRBV9 once - CASSPNQETQYF TGTGCCAGCAGCCCTAACCAAGAGACCCAGTACTTC
TRBJ2-3 TRBV7-9 - - CAKDYHTDTQYF TGTGCCAAGGACTACCACACAGATACGCAGTATTTT
TRBJ1-5 TRBV5-8 - - CASSQGENQPQHF TGTGCCAGCAGCCAGGGAGAGAATCAGCCCCAGCATTTT
TRBJ1-5 TRBV7-9 - TRBD1 CASSLAGGGQPQHF TGTGCCAGCAGCTTAGCAGGGGGCGGCCAGCCCCAGCATTTT
TRBJ2-7 TRBV7-2 - TRBD1 CASNHPDRVVYEQYF TGTGCCAGCAACCATCCGGACAGGGTTGTATACGAGCAGTACTTC